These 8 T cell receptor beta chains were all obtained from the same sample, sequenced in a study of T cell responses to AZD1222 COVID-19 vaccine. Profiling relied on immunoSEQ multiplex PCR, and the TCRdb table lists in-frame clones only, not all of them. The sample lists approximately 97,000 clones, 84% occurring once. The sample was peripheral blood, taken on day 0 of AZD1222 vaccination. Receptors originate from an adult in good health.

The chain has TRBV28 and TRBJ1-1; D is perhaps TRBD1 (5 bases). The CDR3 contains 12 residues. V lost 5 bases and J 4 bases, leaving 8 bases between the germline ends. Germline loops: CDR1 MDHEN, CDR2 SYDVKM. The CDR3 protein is CASSGHFTEAFF. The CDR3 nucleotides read TGTGCCAGCAGTGGACATTTCACTGAAGCTTTCTTT.

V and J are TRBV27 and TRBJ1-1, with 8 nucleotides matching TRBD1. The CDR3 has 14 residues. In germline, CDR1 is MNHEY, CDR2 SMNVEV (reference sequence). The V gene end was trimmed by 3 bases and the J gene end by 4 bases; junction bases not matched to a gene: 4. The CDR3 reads CASSFQGASTEAFF. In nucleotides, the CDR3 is TGTGCCAGCAGTTTTCAGGGGGCGAGCACTGAAGCTTTCTTT.

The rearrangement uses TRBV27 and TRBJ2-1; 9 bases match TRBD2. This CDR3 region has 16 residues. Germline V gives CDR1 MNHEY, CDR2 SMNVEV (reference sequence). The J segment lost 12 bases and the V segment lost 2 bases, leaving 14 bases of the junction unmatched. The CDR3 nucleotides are TGTGCCAGCAGTTTAAAGTGGCTAGCGGGATCGAATCGGCAGTTCTTC. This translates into CASSLKWLAGSNRQFF.

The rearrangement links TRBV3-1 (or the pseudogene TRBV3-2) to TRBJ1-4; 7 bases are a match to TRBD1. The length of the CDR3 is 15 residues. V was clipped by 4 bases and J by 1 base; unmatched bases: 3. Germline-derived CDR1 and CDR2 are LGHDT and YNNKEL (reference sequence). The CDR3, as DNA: TGTGCCAGCAGCCTCCAGGGGGGAACTAATGAAAAACTGTTTTTT. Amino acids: CASSLQGGTNEKLFF.

CDR3 amino acids: CASSLGGRNTIYF. CDR3 nucleotide sequence: TGTGCCAGCAGTTTGGGGGGCCGAAACACCATATATTTT. This chain joins TRBV12-3 or TRBV12-4 and TRBJ1-3; possible D gene TRBD1, 6 bases. The V gene lost 3 bases and the J gene lost 5 bases, with 8 bases spanning the gap. There are 13 residues in the CDR3.

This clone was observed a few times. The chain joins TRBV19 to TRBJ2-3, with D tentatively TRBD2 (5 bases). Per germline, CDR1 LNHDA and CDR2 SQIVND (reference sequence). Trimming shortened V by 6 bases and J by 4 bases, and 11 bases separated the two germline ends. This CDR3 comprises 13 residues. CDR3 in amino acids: CASRSAGADTQYF. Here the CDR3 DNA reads TGTGCCAGTAGATCTGCCGGGGCAGATACGCAGTATTTT.

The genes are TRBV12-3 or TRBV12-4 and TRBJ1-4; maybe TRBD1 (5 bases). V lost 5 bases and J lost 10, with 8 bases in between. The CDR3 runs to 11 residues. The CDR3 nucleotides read TGTGCCAGCAGTCTCGGGGGAAAACTGTTTTTT. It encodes CASSLGGKLFF.

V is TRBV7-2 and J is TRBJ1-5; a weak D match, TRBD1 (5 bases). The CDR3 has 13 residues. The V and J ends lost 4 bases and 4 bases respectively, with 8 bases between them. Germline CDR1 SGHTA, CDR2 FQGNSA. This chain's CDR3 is CASSWDGNQPQHF. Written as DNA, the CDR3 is TGTGCCAGCAGCTGGGACGGGAATCAGCCCCAGCATTTT.